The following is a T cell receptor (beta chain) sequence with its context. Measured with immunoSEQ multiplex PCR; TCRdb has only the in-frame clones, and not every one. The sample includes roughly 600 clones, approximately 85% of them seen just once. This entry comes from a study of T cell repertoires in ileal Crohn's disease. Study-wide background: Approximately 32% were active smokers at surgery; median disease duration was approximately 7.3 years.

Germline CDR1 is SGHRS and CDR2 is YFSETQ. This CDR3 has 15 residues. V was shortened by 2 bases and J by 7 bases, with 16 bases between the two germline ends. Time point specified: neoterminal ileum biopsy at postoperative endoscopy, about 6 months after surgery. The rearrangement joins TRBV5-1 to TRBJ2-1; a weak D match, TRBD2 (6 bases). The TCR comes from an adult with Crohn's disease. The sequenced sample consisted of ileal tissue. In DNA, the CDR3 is TGCGCCAGCAGCTTAGGAGGGCAACCATATAATGAGCAGTTCTTC. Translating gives CASSLGGQPYNEQFF.